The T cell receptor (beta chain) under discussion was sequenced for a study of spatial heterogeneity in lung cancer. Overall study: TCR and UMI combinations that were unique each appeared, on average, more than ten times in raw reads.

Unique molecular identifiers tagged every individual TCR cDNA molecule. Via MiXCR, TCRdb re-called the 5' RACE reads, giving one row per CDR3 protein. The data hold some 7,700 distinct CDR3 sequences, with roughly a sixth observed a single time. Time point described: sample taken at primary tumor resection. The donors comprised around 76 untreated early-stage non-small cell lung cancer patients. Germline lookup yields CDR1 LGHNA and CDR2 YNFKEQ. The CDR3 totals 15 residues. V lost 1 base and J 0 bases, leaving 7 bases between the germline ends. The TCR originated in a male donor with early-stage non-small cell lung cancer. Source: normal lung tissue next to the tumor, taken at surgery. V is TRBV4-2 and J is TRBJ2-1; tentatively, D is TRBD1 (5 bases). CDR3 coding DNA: TGTGCCAGCAGCCAAGGACAGTGCTCCTACAATGAGCAGTTCTTC. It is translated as CASSQGQCSYNEQFF.